This T cell receptor (beta chain) emerged from a study of vaccination and CD4 T cells after COVID-19 (dated 2022 in TCRdb). Concerning the study at large: SARS-CoV-2 positivity had been established in the convalescent patients by nasal swab PCR, and mild disease was recorded in eight to ten of these patients and severe disease in one. Six males and four females were included in the convalescent cohort, with two Hispanic individuals, seven Caucasians, two Asians and one multiracial person represented. Each participant got two doses of either the Pfizer-BioNTech BNT162b2 vaccine (n=8) or the Moderna mRNA-1273 vaccine (n=2). Post-COVID blood samples were collected from convalescent patients a median of around 96 days after diagnosis, with a range of about 30 to 161 days. Post-vaccine blood samples were collected a median of approximately eleven weeks after the second vaccine dose, ranging from 14 to 241 days. Culture stimuli were overlapping spike peptide pools from SARS-CoV-2 and from the common cold coronaviruses HCoV-NL63, HCoV-OC43 and HCoV-229E. As controls, cultures received a CEFX viral epitope pool (the positive control), an HIV-1 Nef peptide pool (the negative control), or no peptide at all. The spike-specific CD4+ TCR repertoire was compared before and after mRNA vaccination in ten to eleven COVID-19 convalescent patients and a handful of infection-naive healthy vaccine recipients. The paper as a whole reports these results and caveats: In convalescent patients, a median approximately 83% of post-vaccine SARS-CoV-2-reactive clones were detected only after vaccination, suggesting vaccine-specific priming. Relatively few convalescent patients were included in the study, and early timepoints after natural infection were not analyzed. An increase in the median number of SARS-CoV-2-reactive clonotypes from 21 after infection to 38 after vaccination was observed, but the change was not found to be significant. Nearly all vaccine-specific clones in convalescent patients (304 of 307) were mono-reactive for SARS-CoV-2 spike rather than cross-reactive with common cold coronaviruses.

Notes on this clonotype: There is no known antigen for this receptor. No much larger clone exists at a distance of one base, and base qualities are not known.

Library preparation used PCR. At the Johns Hopkins FTIC core, DNA from the cultured CD4+ T cells underwent TCR sequencing with the Oncomine TCR Beta short-read assay. The QIAamp micro DNA kit was used to extract genomic DNA from the cultured CD4+ T cells. Oncomine TCR Beta libraries from cultured CD4+ T cells were pooled using unique dual indexes and sequenced on an Illumina iSeq 100. Per the authors' processing: Non-productive sequences were removed, and CDR3s not starting with C, not ending with F or W, or shorter than 7 amino acids were discarded. The MANAFEST web application was used to identify antigen-specific clonotypes by comparing peptide-stimulated wells against reference wells and other culture wells. For a clone to be called positive, the clone needed an FDR below 0.05, an odds ratio above 5, and a productive frequency above 0.1% in at least two of three replicate wells. Clonotypes that were significantly expanded in both SARS-CoV-2 spike wells and at least one common cold coronavirus spike condition were defined as cross-reactive. Levenshtein distances (stringdist) and unrooted phylogenetic trees (ape) in R version 3.6.1 were used to assess CDR3 homology. The public sequencing data were trimmed at Q25 with fastp and processed into clonotypes with MiXCR by TCRdb, which kept only in-frame beta chains. Entries are consolidated by CDR3 protein sequence, retaining the most common genes and DNA. These V and J calls derive from TCRdb rather than the authors' analysis. The table for this sample lists more than 10,000 distinct CDR3 sequences; about half of them were counted only once. The ten largest clones capture about 8.9% of the sample.

The treatment or condition tag for this specimen amounts to: approximately 10-day PBMC culture with coronavirus spike peptide pools or control peptides (ViraFEST assay). The ViraFEST assay was used in the study, in which antigen-specific T cells were expanded with peptide pools and expanded clonotypes were subsequently identified by TCR sequencing. The convalescent patients' positive SARS-CoV-2 PCR tests fell between March and December 2020, which was before the Alpha, Beta and Delta variants emerged in the United States. PBMCs were cultured at approximately 2.1 million per well in IMDM supplemented with 5% human AB serum and around 9.5 IU/ml IL-2, with approximately 9.5 ug/ml peptide pools added. On days 3 and 7, half of the culture medium was replaced with fresh IL-2-containing medium. After around 11 days of culture, CD4+ T cells were isolated by negative selection using the EasySep CD4+ T cell isolation kit. PBMCs were separated from whole blood using Ficoll-Paque Plus gradient centrifugation and then either used fresh or cryopreserved at -140C. Each culture condition was generally run in triplicate wells.

The CDR3 contains 13 residues, cysteine and phenylalanine counted. Just the 39-base CDR3 DNA is kept, in frame starting at base 1. Relative to germline, V is 0 bases shorter and J is 5 bases shorter, with 10 bases between their ends. Via the germline V gene (reference sequence), CDR1 is DFQATT and CDR2 SNEGSKA. This receptor was taken from a human donor who had recovered from COVID-19. Sequencing used CD4+ T cells from blood, cultured in vitro. This receptor chain uses TRBV20-1 and TRBJ1-2, and perhaps TRBD1 as D gene, on 5 matching bases. CDR3 region: CSARDSTAYGYTF. The bases are TGCAGTGCTAGAGATTCGACAGCTTATGGCTACACCTTC.